Reported below is one T cell receptor beta chain. The germline gives CDR1 MDHEN, CDR2 SYDVKM. V was shortened by 2 bases and J by 9 bases, with 8 bases between the two germline ends. The length of the CDR3 is 12 residues. The table came from immunoSEQ multiplex PCR; TCRdb's copy has only in-frame clones and leaves some out. Here the sample spans 310,000 or so clones, about nine tenths being singletons. This entry belongs to a study of blood T cell repertoires in COVID-19. Study information: Researchers got acute and convalescent COVID-19 samples from the United States, Italy and Spain.

This chain connects TRBV28 to TRBJ2-1; no reliable D call. The sample comprised PBMCs or T cells enriched from blood (not recorded which). The sequence came from a woman younger than 35 who had recovered from COVID-19. Here the CDR3 reads CASSLTGGEQFF. The CDR3 DNA is TGTGCCAGCAGTTTAACGGGTGGTGAGCAGTTCTTC.